This T cell receptor (beta chain) originates from a study of cytomegalovirus exposure and HLA in healthy donors. Germline V gene lookup returns CDR1 MNHEY and CDR2 SVGAGI. The CDR3 extends over 15 amino acids. Trimming stripped 5 bases from V and 5 bases from J, with 18 bases between. Primers: 60 Vbeta forward and 13 Jbeta reverse. Here immunoSEQ multiplex PCR was the method, and the copy in TCRdb shows in-frame clones only, minus some. This sample has around 110,000 clones, with about 72% found just once. The V gene is TRBV6-5, the J gene TRBJ2-5; D possibly corresponds to TRBD2 (5 bases). The sample was PBMCs. The TCR originated in a young man in good health and CMV-seronegative. The CDR3 DNA is TGTGCCAGCAGTAAGAGCGGTCAAGGTTGGGAGACCCAGTACTTC. This translates into CASSKSGQGWETQYF.